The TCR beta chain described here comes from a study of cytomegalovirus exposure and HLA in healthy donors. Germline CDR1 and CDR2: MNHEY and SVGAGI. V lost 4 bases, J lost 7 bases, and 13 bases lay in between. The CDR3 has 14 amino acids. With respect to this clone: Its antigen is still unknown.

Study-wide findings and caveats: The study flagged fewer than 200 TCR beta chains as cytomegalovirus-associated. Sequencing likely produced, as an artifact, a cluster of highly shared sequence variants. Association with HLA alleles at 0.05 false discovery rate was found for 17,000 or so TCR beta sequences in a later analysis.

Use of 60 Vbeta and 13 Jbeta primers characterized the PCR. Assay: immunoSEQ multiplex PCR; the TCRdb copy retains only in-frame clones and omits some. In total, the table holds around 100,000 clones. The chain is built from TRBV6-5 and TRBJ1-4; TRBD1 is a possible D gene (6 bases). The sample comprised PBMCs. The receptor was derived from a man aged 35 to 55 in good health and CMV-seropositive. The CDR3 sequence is CASSSGTLGEKLFF. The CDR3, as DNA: TGTGCCAGCAGTTCCGGGACACTCGGTGAAAAACTGTTTTTT.